This T cell receptor beta chain stems from a study of long-term antiretroviral therapy in people with HIV. Sequencing relied on immunoSEQ assay v3.0, run at survey level. Method: immunoSEQ multiplex PCR; TCRdb's copy keeps in-frame clones and lacks some. Here the sample spans roughly 33,000 clones, around three quarters being singletons. Germline CDR1 reads SGHVS; CDR2 reads FQNEAQ. The CDR3 has 15 residues. Between the trimmed V and J ends, which lost 0 bases and 9 bases, there was a span of 15 bases. The gene calls are TRBV7-8 and TRBJ1-5; the D is unclear. The material was unsorted PBMCs, obtained 2 years after starting antiretroviral therapy. The clonotype originates from a woman aged 50 to 60 with HIV. CDR3 nucleotides: TGTGCCAGCAGCTTAGCGCTCGCGGCGGAGGGGCCCCAGCATTTT. Protein product: CASSLALAAEGPQHF. Combining the CDR3 with reference TRBV7-8 and TRBJ1-5 gives the whole variable domain GAGVSQSPRYKVAKRGQDVALRCDPISGHVSLFWYQQALGQGPEFLTYFQNEAQLDKSGLPSDRFFAERPEGSVSTLKIQRTQQEDSAVYLCASSLALAAEGPQHFGDGTRLSIL.